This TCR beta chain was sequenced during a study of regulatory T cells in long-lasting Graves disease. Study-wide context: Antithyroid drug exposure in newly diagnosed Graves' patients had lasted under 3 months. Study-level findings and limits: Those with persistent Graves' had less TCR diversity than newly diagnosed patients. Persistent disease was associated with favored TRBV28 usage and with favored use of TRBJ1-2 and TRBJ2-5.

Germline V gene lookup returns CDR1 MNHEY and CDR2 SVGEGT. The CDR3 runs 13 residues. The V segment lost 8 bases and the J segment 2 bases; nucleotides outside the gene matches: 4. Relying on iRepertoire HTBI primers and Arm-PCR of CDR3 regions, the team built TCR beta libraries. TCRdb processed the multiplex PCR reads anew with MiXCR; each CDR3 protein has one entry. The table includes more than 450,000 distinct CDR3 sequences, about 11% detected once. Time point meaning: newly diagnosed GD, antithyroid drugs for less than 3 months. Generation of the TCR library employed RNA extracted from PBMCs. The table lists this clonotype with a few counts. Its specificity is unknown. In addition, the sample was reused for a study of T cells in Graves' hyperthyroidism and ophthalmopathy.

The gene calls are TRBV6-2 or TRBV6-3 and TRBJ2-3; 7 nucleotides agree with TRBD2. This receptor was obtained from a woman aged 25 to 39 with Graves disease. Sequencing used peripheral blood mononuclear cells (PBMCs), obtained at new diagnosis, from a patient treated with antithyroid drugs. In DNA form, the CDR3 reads TGTGCCAGCCGGGGGGAGGCCACAGATACGCAGTATTTT. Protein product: CASRGEATDTQYF.